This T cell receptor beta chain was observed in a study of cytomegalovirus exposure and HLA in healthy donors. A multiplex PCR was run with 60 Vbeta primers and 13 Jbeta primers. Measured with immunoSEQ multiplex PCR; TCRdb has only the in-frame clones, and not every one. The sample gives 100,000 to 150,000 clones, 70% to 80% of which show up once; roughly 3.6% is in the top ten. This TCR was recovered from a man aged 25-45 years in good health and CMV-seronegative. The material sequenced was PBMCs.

CDR3 in DNA: TGTGCCAGCAGCCAGCCCGTGAGGGGGACTGAAGCTTTCTTT. It is translated as CASSQPVRGTEAFF. This chain uses TRBV4-2 with TRBJ1-1; a weak D match, TRBD1 (6 bases). V was trimmed by 3 bases and J by 5 bases, leaving 13 bases between them. Germline V gives CDR1 LGHNA, CDR2 YNFKEQ. The CDR3 is 14 residues long.